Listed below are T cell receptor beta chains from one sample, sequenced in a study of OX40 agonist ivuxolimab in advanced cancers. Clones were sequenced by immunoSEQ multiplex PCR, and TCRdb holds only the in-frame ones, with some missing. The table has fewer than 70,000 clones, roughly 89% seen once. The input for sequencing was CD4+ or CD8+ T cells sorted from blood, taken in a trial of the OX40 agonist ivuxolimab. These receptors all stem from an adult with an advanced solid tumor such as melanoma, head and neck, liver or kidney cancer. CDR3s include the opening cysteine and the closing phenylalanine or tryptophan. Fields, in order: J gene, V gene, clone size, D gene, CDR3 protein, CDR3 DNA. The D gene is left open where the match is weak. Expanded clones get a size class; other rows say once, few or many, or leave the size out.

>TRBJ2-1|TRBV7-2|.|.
CASSLKKGHEQFF
TGTGCCAGCAGCTTAAAAAAGGGACATGAGCAGTTCTTC
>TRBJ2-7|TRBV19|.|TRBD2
CASSINPRTSPPEQYF
TGTGCCAGTAGTATCAATCCTCGGACTAGTCCCCCCGAGCAGTACTTC
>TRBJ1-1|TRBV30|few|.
CAWSVASATEAFF
TGTGCCTGGAGTGTGGCCAGTGCCACTGAAGCTTTCTTT
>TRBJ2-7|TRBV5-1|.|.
CASSLGGGVSYEQYF
TGCGCCAGCAGCTTGGGCGGCGGGGTTTCCTACGAGCAGTACTTC
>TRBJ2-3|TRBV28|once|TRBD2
CASSSPGLAGAIDTQYF
TGTGCCAGCAGTTCCCCCGGACTAGCGGGAGCAATAGATACGCAGTATTTT
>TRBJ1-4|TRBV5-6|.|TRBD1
CASSRTGVEKLFF
TGTGCCAGCAGCAGAACAGGGGTTGAAAAACTGTTTTTT
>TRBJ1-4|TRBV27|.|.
CASSRKAYQAEKLFF
TGTGCCAGCAGTCGAAAGGCCTATCAGGCTGAAAAACTGTTTTTT
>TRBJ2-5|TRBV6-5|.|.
CASSKDTDNWETQYF
TGTGCCAGCAGTAAGGACACCGATAACTGGGAGACCCAGTACTTC
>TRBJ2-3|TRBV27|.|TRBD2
CASSGLAGKGTQYF
TGTGCCAGCAGTGGACTAGCGGGAAAGGGTACGCAGTATTTT
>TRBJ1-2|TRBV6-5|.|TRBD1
CASSYQQGYGYTF
TGTGCCAGCAGTTATCAACAGGGGTATGGCTACACCTTC
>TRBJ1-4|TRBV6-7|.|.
CASSYQQGRGGEKLFF
TGTGCCAGCAGTTACCAACAAGGGAGGGGAGGGGAAAAACTGTTTTTT
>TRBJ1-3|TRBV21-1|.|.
CASSKDPRSRSSSGNTIYF
TGTGCCAGCAGCAAAGACCCGCGATCCAGGAGCAGCTCTGGAAACACCATATATTTT